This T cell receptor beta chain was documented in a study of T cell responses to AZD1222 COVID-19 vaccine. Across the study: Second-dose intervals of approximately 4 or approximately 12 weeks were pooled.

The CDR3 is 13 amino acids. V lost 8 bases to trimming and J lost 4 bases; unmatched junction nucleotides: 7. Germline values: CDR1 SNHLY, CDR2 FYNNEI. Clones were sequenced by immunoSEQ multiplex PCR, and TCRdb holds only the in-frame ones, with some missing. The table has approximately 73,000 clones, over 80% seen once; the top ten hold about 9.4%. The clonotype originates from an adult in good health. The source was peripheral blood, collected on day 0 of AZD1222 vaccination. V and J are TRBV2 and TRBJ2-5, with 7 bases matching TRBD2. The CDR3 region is CASGGLGSETQYF. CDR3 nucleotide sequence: TGTGCCAGCGGCGGACTAGGGTCAGAGACCCAGTACTTC.